This record covers a single T cell receptor beta chain. This clone came up a few times. This clone's antigen is unknown. Per-base quality was not reported, and no clone a single base away is much larger than it. This sample was included in a study of blood T cell repertoires in COVID-19 (dated by TCRdb to the early 2020s). For the study in its entirety: Collaborator samples came from the United States, Italy and Spain and covered acute and convalescent phases of COVID-19. The material from the prospective study consisted of cDNA or gDNA derived from T cells, B-cell-depleted T cells, or PBMCs. The dataset comprised deeply sampled blood TCRbeta repertoires from subjects exposed to, actively infected with, or recovered from COVID-19. The repertoires were released in a freely available public database meant as a resource for research on the immune response to SARS-CoV-2. Samples came from the ongoing ImmuneRACE study (first 160 participants) plus 1,254 subjects from 6 global collaborators. Sample metadata almost always included a de-identified subject ID, COVID-19 status, age in years and sex. Where available, HLA class I and class II types were taken from metadata supplied by the sample provider and were not determined by assay-based typing. Findings and caveats that apply to the study as a whole: How much clinical and demographic metadata was included differed by source and by participant, and the metadata was provided uncurated.

CDR1 and CDR2 are drawn from the germline V gene: SQVTM, ANQGSEA. The CDR3 runs 14 residues from the cysteine to the phenylalanine. Of all the DNA, just the CDR3 is kept, 42 bases in frame from base 1. Trimming takes 1 base off V and 8 bases off J; junction bases not matched to a gene: 8. The immunoSEQ Assay, a bias-controlled multiplex PCR, was used to amplify TCRbeta CDR3 regions from genomic DNA. Concerning the study's data processing: The number of nucleated cells in each sample was estimated from the amplification of reference gene primers within the assay. To quantify the absolute abundance of each unique TCRbeta CDR3 rearrangement, sequence reads were collapsed and filtered. For each sample, productive Simpson clonality was calculated by taking the square root of Simpson's diversity index across productive rearrangements. TCRdb obtained this table from immuneACCESS and retained in-frame rearrangements with V and J assigned. These tables miss some clones; where compared with another copy, unresolved V genes account for less than half of the shortfall, and the remainder is unexplained. The DNA was the basis for D and trimming; V, J and clone size are from that table. The sample table lists around 200,000 clones, 75% to 85% of them with a count of one. The biggest ten clones account for under 7% of the sample.

At one collaborating source in Seattle, patients were enrolled during active infection and were followed longitudinally through the course of disease. Whole blood was collected in K2EDTA tubes by collaborating institutions according to the institutions' own protocols. For TCRbeta analysis, collaborator samples were shipped as frozen whole blood, as isolated PBMCs, or as DNA extracted from either sample type. The clonotype comes from a woman between 40 and 55 years old with COVID-19, enrolled during active disease. Recombination connected TRBV29-1 to TRBJ1-2; the junction holds 9 bases that match TRBD1. The sample taken for sequencing was peripheral blood. CDR3 loop: CSVEAWDREGGYTF. The nucleotide sequence is TGCAGCGTTGAAGCTTGGGACAGGGAAGGCGGCTACACCTTC.